This T cell receptor (beta chain) was identified during a study of shared clonotypes between healthy human individuals. Whole-study results and caveats: Non-shared clonotypes were found to have lower generation probabilities than the clonotypes that were shared by all four of the sorted-subset donors.

In the case of this clone: Its specificity is unknown.

The CDR3 totals 13 residues. Germline V lookup: CDR1 MNHEY, CDR2 SMNVEV (reference sequence). The V gene end was trimmed by 11 bases and the J gene end by 2 bases; junction bases not matched to a gene: 7. Terminally differentiated effector memory CD45RA+ cells were excluded by CCR7 positive selection of CD45RO-negative cells. Libraries were prepared by immunoSEQ multiplex PCR; TCRdb keeps only in-frame clonotypes and omits some of them. This table has about 700,000 clones, around 92% appearing once. The chain joins TRBV27 to TRBJ2-5; 8 bases agree with TRBD1. The specimen sequenced was naive CD8+ T cells sorted from blood. The TCR originated in a man younger than 40 in good health. As DNA, the CDR3 is TGTGCCGTAGGGACAGGTCCACAAGAGACCCAGTACTTC. Its translation: CAVGTGPQETQYF.